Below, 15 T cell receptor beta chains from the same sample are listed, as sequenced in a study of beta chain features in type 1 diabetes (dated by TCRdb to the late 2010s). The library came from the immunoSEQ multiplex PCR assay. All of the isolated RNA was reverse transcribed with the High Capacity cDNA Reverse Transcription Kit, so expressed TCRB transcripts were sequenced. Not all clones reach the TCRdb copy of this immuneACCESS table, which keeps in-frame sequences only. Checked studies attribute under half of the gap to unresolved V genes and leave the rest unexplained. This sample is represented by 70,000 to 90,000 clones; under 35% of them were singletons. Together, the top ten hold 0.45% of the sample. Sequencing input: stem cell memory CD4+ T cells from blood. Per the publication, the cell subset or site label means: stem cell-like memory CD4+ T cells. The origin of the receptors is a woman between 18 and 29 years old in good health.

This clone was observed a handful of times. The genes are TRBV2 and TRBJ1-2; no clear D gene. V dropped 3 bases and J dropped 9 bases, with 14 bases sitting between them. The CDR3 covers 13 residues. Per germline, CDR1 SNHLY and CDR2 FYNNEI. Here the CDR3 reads CASSDQPGESYTF. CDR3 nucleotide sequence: TGTGCCAGCAGTGATCAGCCTGGGGAGAGCTACACCTTC.

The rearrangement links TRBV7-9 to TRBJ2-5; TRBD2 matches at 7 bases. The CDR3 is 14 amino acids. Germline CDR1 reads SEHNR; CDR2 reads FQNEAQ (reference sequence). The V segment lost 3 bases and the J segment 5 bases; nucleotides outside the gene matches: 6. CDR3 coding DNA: TGTGCCAGCAGCTTCCAGACAGCGGGGGAGACCCAGTACTTC. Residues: CASSFQTAGETQYF.

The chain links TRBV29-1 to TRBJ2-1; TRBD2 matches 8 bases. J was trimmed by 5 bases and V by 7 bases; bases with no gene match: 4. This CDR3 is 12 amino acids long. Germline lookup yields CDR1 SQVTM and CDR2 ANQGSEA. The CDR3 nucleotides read TGCAGCGCCCAGCGGGAGAACAATGAGCAGTTCTTC. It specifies CSAQRENNEQFF.

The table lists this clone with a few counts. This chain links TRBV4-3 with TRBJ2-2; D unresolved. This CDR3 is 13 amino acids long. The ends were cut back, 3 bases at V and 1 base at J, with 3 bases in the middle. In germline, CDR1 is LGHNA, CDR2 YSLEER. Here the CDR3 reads CASSHQNTGELFF. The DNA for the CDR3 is TGCGCCAGCAGCCACCAGAACACCGGGGAGCTGTTTTTT.

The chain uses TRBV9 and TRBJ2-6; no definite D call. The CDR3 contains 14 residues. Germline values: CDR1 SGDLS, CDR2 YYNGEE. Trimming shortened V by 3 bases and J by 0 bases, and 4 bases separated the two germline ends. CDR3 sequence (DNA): TGTGCCAGCAGCGCCGTCTCTGGGGCCAACGTCCTGACTTTC. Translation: CASSAVSGANVLTF.

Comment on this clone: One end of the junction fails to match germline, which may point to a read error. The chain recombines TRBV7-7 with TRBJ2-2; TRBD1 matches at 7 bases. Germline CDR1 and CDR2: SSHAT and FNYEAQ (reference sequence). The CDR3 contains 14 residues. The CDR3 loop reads CASTNSGGPGELFF. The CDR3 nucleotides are TGTGCTAGCACCAATTCAGGGGGTCCCGGGGAGCTGTTTTTT. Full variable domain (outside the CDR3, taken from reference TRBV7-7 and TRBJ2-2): GAGVSQSPRYKVTKRGQDVTLRCDPISSHATLYWYQQALGQGPEFLTYFNYEAQPDKSGLPSDRFSAERPEGSISTLTIQRTEQRDSAMYRCASTNSGGPGELFFGEGSRLTVL.

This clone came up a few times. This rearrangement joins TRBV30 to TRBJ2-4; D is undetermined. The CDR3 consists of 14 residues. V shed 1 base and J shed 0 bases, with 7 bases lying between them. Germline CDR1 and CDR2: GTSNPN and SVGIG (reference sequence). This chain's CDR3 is CAWSASLAKNIQYF. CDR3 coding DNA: TGTGCCTGGAGTGCAAGCCTAGCCAAAAACATTCAGTACTTC.

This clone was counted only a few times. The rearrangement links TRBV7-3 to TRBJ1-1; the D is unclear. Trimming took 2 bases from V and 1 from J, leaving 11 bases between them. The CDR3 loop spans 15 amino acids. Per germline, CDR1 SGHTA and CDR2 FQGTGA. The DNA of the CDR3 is TGTGCCAGCAGCTTAGTTGGAGGAGGGAACACTGAAGCTTTCTTT. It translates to CASSLVGGGNTEAFF.

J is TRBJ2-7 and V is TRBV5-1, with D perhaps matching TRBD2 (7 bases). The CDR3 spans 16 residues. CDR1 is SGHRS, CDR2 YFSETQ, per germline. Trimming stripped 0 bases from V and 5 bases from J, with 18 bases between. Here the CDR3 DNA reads TGCGCCAGCAGCTTGGGGGGGGGCTTGCCCTTCGACGAGCAGTACTTC. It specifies CASSLGGGLPFDEQYF.

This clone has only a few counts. The CDR3 reads CASSLGGGGIQPQHF. The CDR3 nucleotides read TGTGCCAGCAGCTTAGGGGGGGGAGGGATCCAGCCCCAGCATTTT. The V gene is TRBV7-2, the J gene TRBJ1-5; maybe TRBD1 (5 bases). The germline V and J ends were trimmed by 1 base and 7 bases, with 14 bases remaining between them. CDR1 is SGHTA, CDR2 FQGNSA, per germline. This CDR3 is 15 amino acids long.

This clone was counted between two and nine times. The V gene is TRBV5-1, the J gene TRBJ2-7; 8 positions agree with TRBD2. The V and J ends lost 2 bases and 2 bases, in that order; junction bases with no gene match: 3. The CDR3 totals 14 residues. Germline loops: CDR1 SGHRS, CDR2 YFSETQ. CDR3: CASSLLAATYEQYF. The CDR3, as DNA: TGCGCCAGCAGCTTACTAGCGGCTACCTACGAGCAGTACTTC.

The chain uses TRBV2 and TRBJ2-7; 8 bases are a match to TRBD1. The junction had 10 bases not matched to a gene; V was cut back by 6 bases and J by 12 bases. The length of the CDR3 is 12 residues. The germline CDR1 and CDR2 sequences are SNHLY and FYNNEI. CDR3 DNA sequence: TGTGCCAGCAGCCTGGACAGGGCGCTCCCGTACTTC. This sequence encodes CASSLDRALPYF.

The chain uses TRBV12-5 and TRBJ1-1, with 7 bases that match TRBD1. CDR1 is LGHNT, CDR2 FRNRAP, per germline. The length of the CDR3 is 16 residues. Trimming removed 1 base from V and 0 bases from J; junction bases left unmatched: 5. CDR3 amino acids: CASGLDRTGMNTEAFF. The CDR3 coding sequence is TGTGCTAGTGGTTTGGACCGGACAGGCATGAACACTGAAGCTTTCTTT.

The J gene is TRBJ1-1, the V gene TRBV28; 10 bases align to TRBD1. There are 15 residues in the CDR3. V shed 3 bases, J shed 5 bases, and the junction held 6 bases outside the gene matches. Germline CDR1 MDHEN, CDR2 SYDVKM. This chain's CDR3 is CASSFLDRGITEAFF. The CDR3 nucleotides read TGTGCCAGCAGTTTCCTGGACAGGGGGATAACTGAAGCTTTCTTT.

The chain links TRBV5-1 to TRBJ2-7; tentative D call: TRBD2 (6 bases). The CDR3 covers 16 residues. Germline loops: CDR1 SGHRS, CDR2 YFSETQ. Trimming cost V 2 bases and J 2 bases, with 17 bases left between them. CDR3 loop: CASSFHLGLQTYEQYF. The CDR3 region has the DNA TGCGCCAGCAGCTTTCACCTTGGACTACAAACCTACGAGCAGTACTTC.